What follows describes a single TCR beta chain. What it binds is unknown. This sample stems from a study of T cell responses to AZD1222 COVID-19 vaccine. Points from the study as a whole: Seropositive AZD1222 recipients at baseline numbered only 5 to 7. Nearly half of spike-specific TCRs reportedly target variant regions that are unmutated in the B.1.351 and B.1.1.7 variants.

Only in-frame clones appear in the TCRdb table, and some are missing; sequencing was by immunoSEQ multiplex PCR. The table has about 110,000 clones, roughly four fifths seen once. There are 14 residues in the CDR3. V shed 5 bases, J shed 5 bases, and the junction held 8 bases outside the gene matches. Germline CDR1 and CDR2: SEHNR and FQNEAQ (reference sequence). This TCR came from an adult in good health. This chain joins TRBV7-9 and TRBJ1-1; 7 bases align to TRBD1. The sample here was peripheral blood, taken on day 0 of AZD1222 vaccination. The CDR3 DNA is TGTGCCAGCAGCGCTTCAGGGGGAAATACTGAAGCTTTCTTT. Protein: CASSASGGNTEAFF.